The subject of this entry is one TCR beta chain. Other DNA sequences in the sample encode the same CDR3. Profiling relied on immunoSEQ multiplex PCR, and the TCRdb table lists in-frame clones only, not all of them. The sample records some 80,000 clones, around 90% being singletons. These data come from a study of T cell changes during pregnancy in multiple sclerosis. Germline V CDR1 and CDR2: SGHRS, YFSETQ. V shed 0 bases and J 1 base; nucleotides not matched to a gene: 7. The CDR3 extends over 17 amino acids. The source is a female donor in good health, enrolled as a control in a pregnancy study. The sample consisted of peripheral blood, taken in the first trimester of pregnancy. The chain has TRBV5-1 and TRBJ2-3; 8 positions agree with TRBD2. CDR3 amino acids: CASSLGLAGGRTDTQYF. The CDR3 DNA reads as TGCGCCAGCAGCTTGGGGCTAGCGGGCGGCCGCACAGATACGCAGTATTTT.